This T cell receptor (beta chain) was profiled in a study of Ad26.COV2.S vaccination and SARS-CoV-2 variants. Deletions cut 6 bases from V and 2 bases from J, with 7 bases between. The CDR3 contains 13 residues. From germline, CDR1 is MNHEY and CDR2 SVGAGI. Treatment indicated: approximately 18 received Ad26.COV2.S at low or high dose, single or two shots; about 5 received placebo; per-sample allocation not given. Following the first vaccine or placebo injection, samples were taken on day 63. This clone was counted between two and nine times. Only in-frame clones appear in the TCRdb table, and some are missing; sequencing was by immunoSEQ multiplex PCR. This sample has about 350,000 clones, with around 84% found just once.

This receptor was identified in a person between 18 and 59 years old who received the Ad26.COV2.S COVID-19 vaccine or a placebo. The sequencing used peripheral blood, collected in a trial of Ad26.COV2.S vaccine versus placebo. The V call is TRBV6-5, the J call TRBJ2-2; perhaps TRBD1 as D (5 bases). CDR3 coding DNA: TGTGCCAGCAGGACAGCCAACACCGGGGAGCTGTTTTTT. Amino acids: CASRTANTGELFF.